Below are 10 T cell receptor beta chains sequenced from a single sample in a study of cytomegalovirus exposure and HLA in healthy donors. 13 Jbeta primers and 60 Vbeta primers were used for the PCR. Data came from immunoSEQ multiplex PCR; TCRdb stores just in-frame clones and leaves some out. The sample has about 150,000 clones; 70% to 90% are singletons. The specimen was PBMCs. These receptors all stem from a woman aged 40 to 49 in good health and CMV-seropositive.

The chain employs TRBV5-1 and TRBJ2-3; 10 nucleotides align to TRBD2. Germline V gene sequence: CDR1 SGHRS, CDR2 YFSETQ. After removal of 3 bases from V and 3 bases from J, the junction contained 7 bases not matched to a gene. The CDR3 runs 16 residues. The CDR3 region has the DNA TGCGCCAGCAGCTCAGGGGCAGCGGGAGGGACAGATACGCAGTATTTT. Protein: CASSSGAAGGTDTQYF.

This rearrangement joins TRBV14 to TRBJ2-7; TRBD2 agrees at 8 bases. CDR1 SGHDN and CDR2 FVKESK come from the germline V gene. The CDR3 loop spans 16 amino acids. The ends lost 1 base at V and 4 bases at J; junction bases unmatched: 9. CDR3 protein: CASSQGTSGILYEQYF. The CDR3 DNA sequence: TGTGCCAGCAGCCAAGGCACTAGCGGAATTTTGTACGAGCAGTACTTC.

The genes are TRBV7-2 and TRBJ2-7, with TRBD2 identical over 8 bases. The CDR3 is 16 amino acids. The trim removed 1 base at V and 2 bases at J, leaving 7 bases unmatched. Germline V gene data show CDR1 as SGHTA and CDR2 as FQGNSA. The CDR3 bases are TGTGCCAGCAGCTTAGGCACTAGCGGTACAACCTACGAGCAGTACTTC. Protein product: CASSLGTSGTTYEQYF.

The genes are TRBV28 and TRBJ2-5; D is undetermined. V was clipped by 5 bases and J by 2 bases, with 6 bases between them. This CDR3 has 12 residues. Germline assignment: CDR1 MDHEN and CDR2 SYDVKM. Here the CDR3 DNA reads TGTGCCAGCAGTGACTCACAAGAGACCCAGTACTTC. It codes for CASSDSQETQYF.

This sequence joins TRBV29-1 and TRBJ2-1; D is perhaps TRBD2 (6 bases). The CDR3 is made up of 15 amino acids. Trimming pared 1 base from V and 7 bases from J, leaving 17 bases between. Germline V gene sequence: CDR1 SQVTM, CDR2 ANQGSEA. In DNA, the CDR3 is TGCAGCGTTGAAGGGGCGTCGGGGGTTACAAATGAGCAGTTCTTC. The encoded protein is CSVEGASGVTNEQFF.

Only one count was recorded for this clone. The genes are TRBV27 and TRBJ2-7, with 14 bases aligning to TRBD2. V gave up 6 bases and J gave up 2 bases; unmatched junction bases: 9. The length of the CDR3 is 17 residues. Looked up from germline, CDR1 is MNHEY and CDR2 is SMNVEV (reference sequence). The CDR3 sequence is CASRQGLAGGRAYEQYF. CDR3 nucleotide sequence: TGTGCCAGCAGACAAGGACTAGCGGGAGGTAGGGCCTACGAGCAGTACTTC.

This clone was observed a single time. The J gene is TRBJ2-5, the V gene TRBV30, with D possibly matching TRBD2 (6 bases). Germline CDR1 reads GTSNPN; CDR2 reads SVGIG (reference sequence). Between the trimmed V and J ends, which lost 1 base and 7 bases, there was a span of 10 bases. CDR3 size: 12 residues. The CDR3 loop is CAWSATGGTQYF. CDR3 bases: TGTGCCTGGAGTGCCACCGGGGGGACCCAGTACTTC.

The chain uses TRBV7-2 and TRBJ2-7; D may be TRBD2 (5 bases). Trimming took off 4 bases at V and 0 bases at J, with 10 bases between the two ends. CDR3 size: 14 residues. Germline values: CDR1 SGHTA, CDR2 FQGNSA. CDR3 nucleotides: TGTGCCAGCAGCTCGGAGGCTAGCTCCTACGAGCAGTACTTC. Residues: CASSSEASSYEQYF.

The chain has TRBV13 and TRBJ1-5; D is possibly TRBD1 (5 bases). CDR1 is PRHDT, CDR2 FYEKMQ, per germline (reference sequence). V dropped 3 bases and J dropped 6 bases, with 9 bases sitting between them. CDR3 size: 13 residues. This CDR3 reads CASSFQGSQPQHF. In DNA form, the CDR3 reads TGTGCCAGCAGCTTCCAGGGCAGTCAGCCCCAGCATTTT. The full variable domain, its missing parts supplied by reference TRBV13 and TRBJ1-5, is AAGVIQSPRHLIKEKRETATLKCYPIPRHDTVYWYQQGPGQDPQFLISFYEKMQSDKGSIPDRFSAQQFSDYHSELNMSSLELGDSALYFCASSFQGSQPQHFGDGTRLSIL.

V and J are TRBV19 and TRBJ2-1; possibly TRBD1 for D (6 bases). Trimming left V 4 bases short and J 3 bases short, with 13 bases between. Germline loops: CDR1 LNHDA, CDR2 SQIVND (reference sequence). The CDR3 runs 15 residues. CDR3 region: CASSSGQSFYNEQFF. CDR3 DNA sequence: TGTGCCAGTAGTAGCGGACAGTCCTTCTACAATGAGCAGTTCTTC.